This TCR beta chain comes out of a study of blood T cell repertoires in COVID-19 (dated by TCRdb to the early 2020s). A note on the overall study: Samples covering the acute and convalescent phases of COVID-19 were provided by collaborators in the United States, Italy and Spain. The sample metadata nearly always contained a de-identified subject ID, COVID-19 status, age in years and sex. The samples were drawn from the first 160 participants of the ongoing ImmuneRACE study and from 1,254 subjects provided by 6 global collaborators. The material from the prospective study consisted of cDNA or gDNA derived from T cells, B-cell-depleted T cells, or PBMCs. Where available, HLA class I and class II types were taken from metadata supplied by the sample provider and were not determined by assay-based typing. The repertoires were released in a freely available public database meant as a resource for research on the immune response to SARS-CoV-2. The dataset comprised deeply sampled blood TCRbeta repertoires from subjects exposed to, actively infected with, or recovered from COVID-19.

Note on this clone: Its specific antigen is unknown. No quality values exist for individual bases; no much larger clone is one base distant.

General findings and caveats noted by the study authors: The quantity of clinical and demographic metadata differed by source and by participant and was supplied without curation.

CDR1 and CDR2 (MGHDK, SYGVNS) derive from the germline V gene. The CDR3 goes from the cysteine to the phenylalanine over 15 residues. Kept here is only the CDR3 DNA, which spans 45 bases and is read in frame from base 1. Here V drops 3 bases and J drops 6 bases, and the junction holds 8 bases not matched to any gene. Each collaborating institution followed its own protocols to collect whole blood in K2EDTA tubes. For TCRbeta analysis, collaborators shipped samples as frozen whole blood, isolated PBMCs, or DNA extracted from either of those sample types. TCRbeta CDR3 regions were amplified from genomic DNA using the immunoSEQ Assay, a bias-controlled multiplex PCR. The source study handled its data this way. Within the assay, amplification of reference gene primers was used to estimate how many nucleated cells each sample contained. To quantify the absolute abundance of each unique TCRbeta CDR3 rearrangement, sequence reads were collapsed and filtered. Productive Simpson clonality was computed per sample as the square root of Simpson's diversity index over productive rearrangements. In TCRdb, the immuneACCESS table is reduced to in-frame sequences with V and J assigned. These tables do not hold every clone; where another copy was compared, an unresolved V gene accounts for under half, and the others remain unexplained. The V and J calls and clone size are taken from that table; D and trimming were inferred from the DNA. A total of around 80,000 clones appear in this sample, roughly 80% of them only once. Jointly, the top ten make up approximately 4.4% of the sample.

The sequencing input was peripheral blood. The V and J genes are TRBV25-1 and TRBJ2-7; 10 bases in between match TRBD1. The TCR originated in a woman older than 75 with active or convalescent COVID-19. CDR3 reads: CASSDYRDRGGEQYF. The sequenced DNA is TGTGCCAGCAGTGATTACCGGGACAGGGGTGGCGAGCAGTACTTC.